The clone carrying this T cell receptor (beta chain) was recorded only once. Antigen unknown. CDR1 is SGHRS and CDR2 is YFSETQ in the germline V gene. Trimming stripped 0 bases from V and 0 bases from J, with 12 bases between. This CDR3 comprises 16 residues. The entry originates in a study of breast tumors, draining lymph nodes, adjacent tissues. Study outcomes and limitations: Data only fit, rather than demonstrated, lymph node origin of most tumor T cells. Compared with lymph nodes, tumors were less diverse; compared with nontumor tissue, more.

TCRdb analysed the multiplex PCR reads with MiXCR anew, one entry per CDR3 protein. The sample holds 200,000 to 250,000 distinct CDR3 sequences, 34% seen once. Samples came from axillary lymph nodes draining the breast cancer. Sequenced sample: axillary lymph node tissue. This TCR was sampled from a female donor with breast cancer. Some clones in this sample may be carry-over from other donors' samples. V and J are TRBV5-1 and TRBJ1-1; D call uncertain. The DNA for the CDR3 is TGCGCCAGCAGCTTGGGGAGGGTGACCATGAACACTGAAGCTTTCTTT. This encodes CASSLGRVTMNTEAFF.